The clone carrying this TCR beta chain has a handful of counts. Found in a library prepared for alpha chains, this beta chain is an off-target read, and its abundance has little meaning. CDR1 is DFQATT and CDR2 is SNEGSKA in the germline V gene (reference sequence). Germline trimming cut 3 bases from V and 6 bases from J; bases unmatched to any gene: 10. The CDR3 is made up of 16 amino acids. TCRdb reprocessed the RT-PCR reads via MiXCR and lists one record per CDR3 protein. The table includes about 6,500 distinct CDR3 sequences, roughly nine tenths detected once. The source material was memory CD4+ T cells from blood. The sequence derives from a female donor in good health, serving as a healthy control. The chain is built from TRBV20-1 and TRBJ1-5, with 11 nucleotides matching TRBD1. CDR3 nucleotides: TGCAGTGCTAGTGCCATAGGGACAGGGGGTAGTCAGCCCCAGCATTTT. It is translated as CSASAIGTGGSQPQHF.